Listed below are T cell receptor beta chains from one sample, sequenced in a study of T cell responses to AZD1222 COVID-19 vaccine. Repertoires were generated with immunoSEQ multiplex PCR, while TCRdb's copy carries only in-frame clones and drops some. The data show 75,000 to 95,000 clones, approximately 81% seen once. Sequences were derived from peripheral blood, sampled 28 days after the second AZD1222 dose. The receptors derive from an adult who received the AZD1222 COVID-19 vaccine. The CDR3 runs from the conserved cysteine through the conserved F or W. A D gene is named only where the DNA matches it firmly. Rows give clone size only sometimes, using once, few, many, or a class for an expanded clone.

V gene	J gene	clone size	D gene	CDR3 length	CDR3 DNA	CDR3 protein
TRBV5-4	TRBJ1-2	few	.	12	TGTGCCAGCAGCTTGGCAGGGGATGGCTACACCTTC	CASSLAGDGYTF
TRBV11-2	TRBJ1-1	.	.	15	TGTGCCAGCAGCTTAAGGGACGGCATGAACACTGAAGCTTTCTTT	CASSLRDGMNTEAFF
TRBV3-1/TRBV3-2	TRBJ1-2	.	.	15	TGTGCCAGCAGCCAAGCGGTCACAGGTCGATATGGCTACACCTTC	CASSQAVTGRYGYTF
TRBV4-3	TRBJ2-4	few	.	17	TGCGCCAGCAGCCAAGAAGATCCAAGATTGGGCAAAAACATTCAGTACTTC	CASSQEDPRLGKNIQYF
TRBV7-2	TRBJ1-2	.	.	14	TGTGCCAGCAGCCCTAGTCAGGGAGACTATGGCTACACCTTC	CASSPSQGDYGYTF
TRBV2	TRBJ1-1	.	.	12	TGTGCCAGCATTGGTACAGCCACTGAAGCTTTCTTT	CASIGTATEAFF
TRBV4-3	TRBJ1-1	.	TRBD1	19	TGCGCCAGCAGCCAAGATTCCATCGGGGCGGACAGGGTGGGCACTGAAGCTTTCTTT	CASSQDSIGADRVGTEAFF
TRBV29-1	TRBJ1-1	.	.	13	TGCAGCGTTGTATCCGGGCTGAACACTGAAGCTTTCTTT	CSVVSGLNTEAFF
TRBV18	TRBJ2-5	.	.	14	TGTGCCAGCTCGCACGCGGACGGAGAAGAGACCCAGTACTTC	CASSHADGEETQYF
TRBV19	TRBJ1-4	.	.	15	TGTGCCAGTAGTATTGGGGGGGGGACACGAGAAAAACTGTTTTTT	CASSIGGGTREKLFF
TRBV3-1/TRBV3-2	TRBJ1-2	.	.	15	TGTGCCAGCAGCCAAGAGGGAAGGGGGGGAGCTGGCTACACCTTC	CASSQEGRGGAGYTF
TRBV4-1	TRBJ2-5	.	TRBD2	16	TGCGCCAGCAGCCAATTCCTAGCGGGGTACCAAGAGACCCAGTACTTC	CASSQFLAGYQETQYF
TRBV24-1	TRBJ2-3	.	TRBD2	19	TGTGCCACCAGTGATTCCCTTGGGAGGAGCGGGGGGGCCTCAGATACGCAGTATTTT	CATSDSLGRSGGASDTQYF
TRBV28	TRBJ1-1	.	.	14	TGTGCCAGCAGTTTAAAGGGGTGGAACACTGAAGCTTTCTTT	CASSLKGWNTEAFF
TRBV9	TRBJ1-6	.	TRBD1	16	TGTGCCAGCAGCGTAGCCGGGACAGGGAAAAATTCACCCCTCCACTTT	CASSVAGTGKNSPLHF
TRBV6-5	TRBJ1-1	.	.	12	TGTGCCAGCAGGGCCCCGGGTGAGGGCGCTTTCTTT	CASRAPGEGAFF
TRBV5-5	TRBJ2-7	.	.	13	TGTGCCAGCAGCTTGGGACACTCCTACGAGCAGTACTTC	CASSLGHSYEQYF
TRBV5-1	TRBJ1-1	.	.	13	TGCGCCAGCAGCTTCGGGGAGGGGACTGAAGCTTTCTTT	CASSFGEGTEAFF
TRBV19	TRBJ2-7	.	TRBD2	14	TGTGCCAGTAGCCGCGGGACTAGCGGTTACGAGCAGTACTTC	CASSRGTSGYEQYF
TRBV18	TRBJ2-7	.	.	12	TGTGCCAGCTCACCTTTCGCGGGCGAGCAGTACTTC	CASSPFAGEQYF
TRBV30	TRBJ2-5	.	.	11	TGTGCCTGGAGTGTTAAGGAGACCCAGTACTTC	CAWSVKETQYF
TRBV5-6	TRBJ1-5	.	TRBD1	16	TGTGCCAGCAGCTTTAGACAGGGCTATAGCAATCAGCCCCAGCATTTT	CASSFRQGYSNQPQHF
TRBV28	TRBJ2-5	.	TRBD1	14	TGTGCCAGCAGTTTGGGGACAGGGCTAGAGACCCAGTACTTC	CASSLGTGLETQYF
TRBV6-6	TRBJ2-1	.	TRBD2	20	TGTGCCAGCAGCTCCCGCCTTGTAGGGACTAGCGGGGGAGCCTACAATGAGCAGTTCTTC	CASSSRLVGTSGGAYNEQFF
TRBV5-1	TRBJ1-2	once	TRBD1	18	TGCGCCAGCAGCTTGGGGGGGACAGTGCCACGATCCCTCTATGGCTACACCTTC	CASSLGGTVPRSLYGYTF
TRBV3-1/TRBV3-2	TRBJ1-3	.	.	13	TGTGCCAGCAGCCCGGGCCCTGGAAACACCATATATTTT	CASSPGPGNTIYF
TRBV7-3	TRBJ2-2	.	.	14	TGTGCCAGCAGCTTACGGCCGAACACCGGGGAGCTGTTTTTT	CASSLRPNTGELFF
TRBV6-1	TRBJ2-7	.	.	13	TGTGCCAGCAGTGAAGTCAGAAGGCGCGAGCAGTACTTC	CASSEVRRREQYF
TRBV30	TRBJ1-3	few	.	14	TGTGCCTGGGGTGGACTTTATATGGGAAACACCATATATTTT	CAWGGLYMGNTIYF
TRBV12-3/TRBV12-4	TRBJ2-1	.	.	13	TGTGCCAGCACCATTTCGGTTCGAGGGCAGCAGTTCTTC	CASTISVRGQQFF
TRBV19	TRBJ1-1	.	.	15	TGTGCCAGTAGTATAGAGGGGAATATGAACACTGAAGCTTTCTTT	CASSIEGNMNTEAFF
TRBV20-1	TRBJ2-1	.	TRBD2	18	TGCAGTGCTAGTCCGGTGACGGGGACTAGCGGGATATACAATGAGCAGTTCTTC	CSASPVTGTSGIYNEQFF
TRBV5-1	TRBJ2-7	.	.	14	TGCGCCAGCAGCTGGGTAGGGAATATGGCCGAGCAGTACTTC	CASSWVGNMAEQYF
TRBV7-2	TRBJ2-1	.	TRBD2	16	TGTGCCAGCAGCTTGGACCATAGCGGGTTTAACAATGAGCAGTTCTTC	CASSLDHSGFNNEQFF
TRBV27	TRBJ2-5	.	TRBD1	15	TGTGCCAGCAGTCCCACCGGGACAGGGGGAGGGGCCCAGTACTTC	CASSPTGTGGGAQYF
TRBV13	TRBJ1-1	.	.	13	TGTGCCAGCAGCTTAGGGGGCAGCAACGAAGCTTTCTTT	CASSLGGSNEAFF
TRBV6-5	TRBJ1-3	.	TRBD1	15	TGTGCCAGCAGTTACCTGGACAGGGACGGAAACACCATATATTTT	CASSYLDRDGNTIYF
TRBV4-1	TRBJ2-7	.	TRBD1	16	TGCGCCAGCAGCCTCCTCGGGGACAGCACCTCCTACGAGCAGTACTTC	CASSLLGDSTSYEQYF
TRBV4-1	TRBJ2-1	.	.	16	TGCGCCAGCAGCCAAGAGATGGAGGGGGCGTACAATGAGCAGTTCTTC	CASSQEMEGAYNEQFF
TRBV28	TRBJ1-3	.	TRBD1	18	TGTGCCAGCAGTCCATCCGGGACAGTCGACCGCTCTGGAAACACCATATATTTT	CASSPSGTVDRSGNTIYF
TRBV7-6	TRBJ1-2	.	TRBD1	15	TGTGCCAGCAGCCGGCGGGGGTGGGGGACAGAAGGCTACACCTTC	CASSRRGWGTEGYTF
TRBV7-2	TRBJ2-4	.	TRBD1	14	TGTGCCAGCAACCCGGACAGGGTGAAAAACATTCAGTACTTC	CASNPDRVKNIQYF
TRBV2	TRBJ2-7	.	.	14	TGTGCCAGCAGCATCGGACGGGGGACCTACGAGCAGTACTTC	CASSIGRGTYEQYF
TRBV15	TRBJ2-3	.	TRBD1	19	TGTGCCACCAGCAGAGATCTTTGGACAGGGGAGGCGTTAACAGATACGCAGTATTTT	CATSRDLWTGEALTDTQYF
TRBV2	TRBJ2-1	.	.	17	TGTGCCAGCAGTGTTCACCGAAGGACTAAAGTTAACAATGAGCAGTTCTTC	CASSVHRRTKVNNEQFF
TRBV21-1	TRBJ2-1	once	.	12	TGTGCCAGCAGCGCCCGTTTGCCTAGTCAGTTCTTC	CASSARLPSQFF
TRBV6-5	TRBJ1-2	.	.	14	TGTGCCAGCAGTTATCGAACGGGAAACTATGGCTACACCTTC	CASSYRTGNYGYTF
TRBV19	TRBJ1-1	once	TRBD1	16	TGTGCCAGTACCGCAAGGACGGACAGGGGGCCGACTGAAGCTTTCTTT	CASTARTDRGPTEAFF
TRBV10-3	TRBJ2-2	.	.	11	TGTGCCACCCTTAACACCGGGGAGCTGTTTTTT	CATLNTGELFF
TRBV3-1/TRBV3-2	TRBJ2-3	.	.	16	TGTGCCAGCAGCTCTGGGCAGCCTACCGGCACAGATACGCAGTATTTT	CASSSGQPTGTDTQYF
TRBV18	TRBJ1-5	.	.	14	TGTGCCAGCTCACCAGCACGGGTACGGCAGCCCCAGCATTTT	CASSPARVRQPQHF
TRBV24-1	TRBJ2-2	.	TRBD1	20	TGTGCCACCAGTGAGACAAGGGACAGGGGGCGCTTACTAAACACCGGGGAGCTGTTTTTT	CATSETRDRGRLLNTGELFF
TRBV9	TRBJ2-5	.	TRBD2	15	TGTGCCAGCAGCGTAGGGACTAGCGGGAAAGAGACCCAGTACTTC	CASSVGTSGKETQYF
TRBV28	TRBJ2-3	.	.	14	TGTGCCAGCAAAGGCAGGGGAGGCACAGATACGCAGTATTTT	CASKGRGGTDTQYF
TRBV12-5	TRBJ2-5	.	TRBD1	14	TGTGCTAGTGGGCCGGGACAGGGCGTCGAGACCCAGTACTTC	CASGPGQGVETQYF
TRBV5-1	TRBJ2-1	.	.	13	TGCGCCAGCAGCTTAAACTATCGGAATGAGCAGTTCTTC	CASSLNYRNEQFF
TRBV15	TRBJ2-1	.	TRBD1	18	TGTGCCACCAGCAGAGACCCCACAGACAGGGACCTTTACAATGAGCAGTTCTTC	CATSRDPTDRDLYNEQFF
TRBV23-1	TRBJ2-7	.	.	17	TGCGCCAGCAGTCAATCCCCAGGGAAGGAGGGGTACTACGAGCAGTACTTC	CASSQSPGKEGYYEQYF
TRBV28	TRBJ2-7	.	.	12	TGTGCCAGCAGTACCCCCCCCTACGAGCAGTACTTC	CASSTPPYEQYF